This entry features one T cell receptor (beta chain) sequence. This clone came up many times. It has no known antigen specificity. The read ends 3 residues early relative to the CDR3; the germline J gene fills the gap. This sample is drawn from a study of T cell clonality in common variable immunodeficiency (dated by TCRdb to the mid-2010s). General findings and caveats noted by the study authors: Reportedly, TCRbeta sequences from CVID had fewer deletions and N-nucleotide insertions, and highly modified clones with 13 or more V deletions were absent from CVID. Correlations between repertoire features and clinical complications were limited by patient heterogeneity within the CVID cohort. It was noted by the authors that sequencing of the repertoires of T cell subpopulations would be needed to clarify the cause of the increased clonality in CVID. CVID subjects shared fewer TCRbeta clones with each other than healthy controls did (p < 0.0001). Compared with healthy controls, CVID subjects showed increased TCRbeta clonality (t-test p = 0.018), a feature most characteristic of about a third of subjects. Even though DNA input was the same, control samples had an average of about 80,000 unique sequences each, compared with roughly 32,000 in CVID samples.

The CDR3 measures 16 amino acids from cysteine to phenylalanine. The DNA covers only part of the CDR3, 39 bases in frame from base 1. CDR1 and CDR2 are read off the germline V gene as SGHVS and FNYEAQ. The junction carries 17 bases between V and J, which are trimmed by 4 bases and 2 bases respectively. Predominantly Caucasian heritage was noted among both the CVID patients and the healthy controls. Heparinized peripheral whole blood samples of about 4.5 to 9 ml were collected from each donor. Genomic DNA from adults with common variable immune deficiency (CVID) and from healthy adult controls was used for sequencing of TCRbeta CDR3 repertoires. A total of some 22 healthy adult volunteers (around 12 female and roughly ten male; age range roughly 23 to 66 years, mean age about 34) were included in the control group. Diluted blood was subjected to density centrifugation over Hypaque 1077 or Ficoll-Paque for isolation of peripheral blood mononuclear cells. Genomic DNA was obtained from unsorted mononuclear cells through either Qiagen column purification or a centrifugation-based method.

CVID samples and control samples contributed equivalent amounts of genomic DNA as sequencing input. For every sample, a 60 bp segment covering the rearranged TCRbeta CDR3 region was amplified and then sequenced. The immunoSEQ assay, a bias-corrected multiplex PCR combined with high-throughput sequencing, was used to amplify TCRbeta. As for how the authors treated the data: Every unique nucleotide sequence was considered a clone and was annotated with V, D and J genes, copy number and frequency. Sequences were labeled productive if in frame, and non-productive if out of frame or containing stop codons. As previously described, clonality was computed from Shannon's entropy. The predicted amino acid sequences of productive clones were used to derive mean CDR3 Kyte-Doolittle hydropathy. Scaled V gene usage was hierarchically clustered using Manhattan distance and complete linkage with the R hclust function. Sharing of clones by CDR3 amino acid sequence was evaluated by resampling 12 repertoires per group over 100 rounds. The repertoires were searched for 55 to 75 published EBV-specific TCRbeta sequences and a few hundred published CMV-specific TCRbeta sequences. Analysis left out a couple of CVID samples that produced under 10,000 sequences, so a few dozen CVID repertoires remained. TCRdb's version of the immuneACCESS table is confined to in-frame rearrangements and falls short of the full clone set. An unresolved V gene accounts for under half of the shortfall where checked; the remainder is of unknown origin. The V and J calls and clone size come from that table; D and trimming were worked out from the DNA. For this sample, tens of thousands of clones appear and none is a singleton. The leading ten clones occupy around 2.8% of the sample.

The receptor was isolated from a person aged 18 to 70 in good health. The V and J genes are TRBV7-6 and TRBJ1-2; 5 matching bases give a weak D call of TRBD1. The sample comprised peripheral blood mononuclear cells. CDR3 bases read: TGTGCCAGCAGCTCCGTCGGGGGTAGAAGGAACTATGGC. Its coded protein is CASSSVGGRRNYG. The entire CDR3 reads CASSSVGGRRNYGYTF. The CDR3 plus the reference TRBV7-6 and TRBJ1-2 genes for the other parts give the full variable domain: GAGVSQSPRYKVTKRGQDVALRCDPISGHVSLYWYRQALGQGPEFLTYFNYEAQQDKSGLPNDRFSAERPEGSISTLTIQRTEQRDSAMYRCASSSVGGRRNYGYTFGSGTRLTVV.